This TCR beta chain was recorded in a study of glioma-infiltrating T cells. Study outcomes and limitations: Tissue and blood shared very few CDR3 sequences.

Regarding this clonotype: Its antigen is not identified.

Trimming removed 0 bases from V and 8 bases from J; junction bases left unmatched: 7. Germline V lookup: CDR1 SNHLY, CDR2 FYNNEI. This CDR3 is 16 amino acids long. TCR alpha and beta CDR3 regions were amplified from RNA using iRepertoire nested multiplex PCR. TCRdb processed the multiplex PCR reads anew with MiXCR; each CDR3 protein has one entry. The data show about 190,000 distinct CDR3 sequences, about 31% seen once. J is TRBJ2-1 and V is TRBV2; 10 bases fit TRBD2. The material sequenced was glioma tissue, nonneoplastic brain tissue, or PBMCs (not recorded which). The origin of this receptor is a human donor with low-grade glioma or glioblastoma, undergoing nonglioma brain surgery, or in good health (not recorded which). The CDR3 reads CASSEAMGLASDEQFF. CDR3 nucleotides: TGTGCCAGCAGTGAAGCGATGGGACTAGCGTCGGATGAGCAGTTCTTC.